Listed here are 21 T cell receptor beta chains from one sample, sequenced in a study of blood T cell repertoires in COVID-19. The protocol was immunoSEQ multiplex PCR, while the TCRdb copy is restricted to in-frame clones and leaves out a portion. The data contain 140,000 or so clones, roughly 80% of them seen just once; the ten biggest clones take up 9.2%. The specimen sequenced was PBMCs or T cells enriched from blood (not recorded which). Source of these receptors: a man aged 45-60 years who had recovered from COVID-19.

The chain is built from TRBV7-6 and TRBJ1-4; tentative D call: TRBD1 (5 bases). Per germline, CDR1 SGHVS and CDR2 FNYEAQ. Trimming removed 4 bases from V and 6 bases from J, with 15 bases in between. The length of the CDR3 is 15 residues. CDR3 coding DNA: TGTGCCAGCAGCTCGACGGGGGGTTGGGATGAAAAACTGTTTTTT. Translation: CASSSTGGWDEKLFF. Variable domain in full (rest from reference TRBV7-6 and TRBJ1-4): GAGVSQSPRYKVTKRGQDVALRCDPISGHVSLYWYRQALGQGPEFLTYFNYEAQQDKSGLPNDRFSAERPEGSISTLTIQRTEQRDSAMYRCASSSTGGWDEKLFFGSGTQLSVL.

The chain recombines TRBV28 with TRBJ1-6, with D unclear. Deletions cut 11 bases from V and 4 bases from J, with 15 bases between. The CDR3 has 14 residues. Germline V gene lookup returns CDR1 MDHEN and CDR2 SYDVKM. CDR3 sequence: CAGASRFYNSPLHF. The CDR3 DNA is TGTGCCGGTGCGTCGCGCTTTTATAATTCACCCCTCCACTTT.

V gene TRBV3-1 (or the pseudogene TRBV3-2) combines with J gene TRBJ1-1; 8 bases map to TRBD1. The CDR3 loop spans 11 amino acids. The V gene's germline CDR1 is LGHDT and CDR2 YNNKEL (reference sequence). The V gene end was trimmed by 4 bases and the J gene end by 8 bases; junction bases not matched to a gene: 0. CDR3 region: CASSRDREAFF. In nucleotides, the CDR3 is TGTGCCAGCAGCCGGGACAGGGAAGCTTTCTTT.

The CDR3 sequence is CASSLEGQGASEQYF. In DNA form, the CDR3 reads TGCGCCAGCAGCCTAGAGGGACAGGGGGCATCCGAGCAGTACTTC. The chain couples TRBV4-1 to TRBJ2-7; 12 bases agree with TRBD1. The V segment lost 4 bases and the J segment 6 bases; nucleotides outside the gene matches: 7. Germline loops: CDR1 MGHRA, CDR2 YSYEKL. This CDR3 is 15 amino acids long.

The CDR3 DNA sequence: TGTGCCAGCAGTTCCGTCTCCTCACCCCTCCACTTT. It specifies CASSSVSSPLHF. This chain links TRBV28 with TRBJ1-6; D unclear. The length of the CDR3 is 12 residues. Trimming pared 4 bases from V and 10 bases from J, leaving 8 bases between. CDR1 and CDR2 (germline): MDHEN, SYDVKM.

V gene TRBV7-9 combines with J gene TRBJ1-4; D is unclear. Germline assignment: CDR1 SEHNR and CDR2 FQNEAQ (reference sequence). The CDR3 totals 15 residues. V was pared by 1 base and J by 1 base, with 7 bases between. The CDR3 DNA reads TGTGCCAGCAGCTTAGGAGACAAAACTAATGAAAAACTGTTTTTT. Its protein product is CASSLGDKTNEKLFF.

This chain uses TRBV6-4 with TRBJ2-3; 12 bases map to TRBD1. V dropped 3 bases and J dropped 4; count of bases not matched to a gene: 2. Germline lookup yields CDR1 MRHNA and CDR2 SNTAGT. The CDR3 length is 15 residues. The CDR3 here is CASSEGTGGADTQYF. The DNA of the CDR3 is TGTGCCAGCAGTGAAGGGACAGGGGGCGCAGATACGCAGTATTTT.

The CDR3 nucleotides are TGTGCCAGCTCACCACCGGGGCAGGAGGGTGAAAAACTGTTTTTT. The encoded protein is CASSPPGQEGEKLFF. The chain employs TRBV18 and TRBJ1-4; D is perhaps TRBD1 (5 bases). CDR3 size: 15 residues. The germline V gene has CDR1 KGHSH and CDR2 LQKENI. V gave up 0 bases and J gave up 7 bases, with 12 bases separating them.

The CDR3: CASSQRVNYGYTF. CDR3 coding DNA: TGCGCCAGCAGCCAAAGAGTTAACTATGGCTACACCTTC. V usage is TRBV4-3 and J usage is TRBJ1-2; D gene unclear. The V and J ends lost 2 bases and 1 base respectively, with 5 bases between them. The CDR3 loop spans 13 amino acids. Germline-derived CDR1 and CDR2 are LGHNA and YSLEER.

This chain links TRBV6-2 or TRBV6-3 with TRBJ1-5; 7 bases are shared with TRBD1. V dropped 6 bases and J dropped 3; count of bases not matched to a gene: 8. CDR1 MNHEY and CDR2 SVGEGT come from the germline V gene. CDR3 length: 15 residues. This CDR3 reads CASSSDRALNQPQHF. The CDR3 DNA reads as TGTGCCAGCAGCTCCGACAGGGCCCTCAATCAGCCCCAGCATTTT.

This clone was observed a single time. This chain joins TRBV28 and TRBJ2-1, with 10 bases lining up with TRBD2. This CDR3 has 14 amino acids. Germline values: CDR1 MDHEN, CDR2 SYDVKM. Trimming at V came to 8 bases and at J to 10 bases, leaving 11 bases not matched to a gene. CDR3 nucleotides: TGTGCCAGCGTGACTAGCGGGCCAGTAAAGGAGCAGTTCTTC. Amino acid sequence: CASVTSGPVKEQFF.

This chain links TRBV4-3 with TRBJ2-2, with 7 bases lining up with TRBD2. This CDR3 comprises 21 residues. CDR1 is LGHNA, CDR2 YSLEER, per germline. J lost 3 bases, V lost 4 bases, and 23 bases had no gene match. CDR3 bases: TGCGCCAGCAGCCCCAGGACCCCCGCCGTACGGGGGGTCGGTTACACCGGGGAGCTGTTTTTT. It encodes CASSPRTPAVRGVGYTGELFF.

The table lists this clone with a few counts. Additional DNA sequences in this sample encode the identical CDR3. The rearrangement joins TRBV7-9 to TRBJ1-5; TRBD1 is a possible D gene (5 bases). The CDR3 is made up of 14 amino acids. CDR1 is SEHNR, CDR2 FQNEAQ, per germline (reference sequence). Trimming removed 1 base at V and 7 bases at J, with 11 bases between. In DNA, the CDR3 is TGTGCCAGCAGCTTAGGGCAGGGCGGACAGCCCCAGCATTTT. This encodes CASSLGQGGQPQHF.

The chain is built from TRBV7-2 and TRBJ2-5, with 10 nucleotides matching TRBD2. Germline V lookup: CDR1 SGHTA, CDR2 FQGNSA. The CDR3 contains 15 residues. V lost 4 bases, J lost 1 base, and 3 bases stayed unmatched. CDR3 DNA: TGTGCCAGCAGCTCTCAGCGGGGGGGCCAAGAGACCCAGTACTTC. It translates to CASSSQRGGQETQYF.

This chain joins TRBV6-4 and TRBJ2-7, with D perhaps matching TRBD1 (5 bases). From germline, CDR1 is MRHNA and CDR2 SNTAGT. The CDR3 totals 14 residues. Trimming pared 6 bases from V and 0 bases from J, leaving 12 bases between. As DNA, the CDR3 is TGTGCCAGCAGCCCTGACAGAACCTCCTACGAGCAGTACTTC. This sequence encodes CASSPDRTSYEQYF.

The chain combines TRBV2 with TRBJ2-3; no clear D. Germline values: CDR1 SNHLY, CDR2 FYNNEI. V was shortened by 7 bases and J by 0 bases, with 8 bases between the two germline ends. The CDR3 runs to 13 residues. As DNA, the CDR3 is TGTGCCAGCACAGACGGGAGCACAGATACGCAGTATTTT. Translation: CASTDGSTDTQYF.

The CDR3, as DNA: TGTGCCAGCAGTTTATGGCAGGGCTCTAATGAAAAACTGTTTTTT. Translation gives CASSLWQGSNEKLFF. The V gene is TRBV28, the J gene TRBJ1-4; perhaps TRBD1 as D (5 bases). Per germline, CDR1 MDHEN and CDR2 SYDVKM. The CDR3 consists of 15 residues. V lost 0 bases, J lost 3 bases, and 8 bases lay in between.

This clone occurred once. The V and J genes are TRBV4-1 and TRBJ2-5, with D hard to call. The CDR3 is made up of 16 amino acids. Germline V gene lookup returns CDR1 MGHRA and CDR2 YSYEKL. The V end was cut by 6 bases, the J end by 4 bases, with 21 bases between. Here the CDR3 reads CASRGVGGRVGETQYF. As DNA, the CDR3 is TGCGCCAGCAGAGGTGTCGGTGGGCGTGTGGGAGAGACCCAGTACTTC.

This chain connects TRBV5-8 to TRBJ1-5, with D perhaps TRBD1 (6 bases). The CDR3 extends over 16 amino acids. V gave up 0 bases and J gave up 3 bases, with 13 bases separating them. The germline V gene encodes CDR1 SGHTS and CDR2 YDEGEE. The DNA for the CDR3 is TGTGCCAGCAGCTTGGCGCAGGGGCAAATCAATCAGCCCCAGCATTTT. This encodes CASSLAQGQINQPQHF.

Of note for this clone: An end of the junction differs from the germline gene, which may be a read error. The V gene is TRBV2, the J gene TRBJ2-3; D call uncertain. CDR1 is SNHLY, CDR2 FYNNEI, per germline. The CDR3 totals 11 residues. CDR3 bases: TGTGCCAGCAGTGAAGACGTCGGCGCGAGGTTT. Encoded protein: CASSEDVGARF.

This chain connects TRBV19 to TRBJ1-4; the match to TRBD1 covers 8 bases. The CDR3 extends over 14 amino acids. The ends lost 4 bases at V and 7 bases at J; junction bases unmatched: 5. Per germline, CDR1 LNHDA and CDR2 SQIVND (reference sequence). The CDR3 DNA is TGTGCCAGTAGTACCCCAGGGGGCTTTGAAAAACTGTTTTTT. Its translation is CASSTPGGFEKLFF.